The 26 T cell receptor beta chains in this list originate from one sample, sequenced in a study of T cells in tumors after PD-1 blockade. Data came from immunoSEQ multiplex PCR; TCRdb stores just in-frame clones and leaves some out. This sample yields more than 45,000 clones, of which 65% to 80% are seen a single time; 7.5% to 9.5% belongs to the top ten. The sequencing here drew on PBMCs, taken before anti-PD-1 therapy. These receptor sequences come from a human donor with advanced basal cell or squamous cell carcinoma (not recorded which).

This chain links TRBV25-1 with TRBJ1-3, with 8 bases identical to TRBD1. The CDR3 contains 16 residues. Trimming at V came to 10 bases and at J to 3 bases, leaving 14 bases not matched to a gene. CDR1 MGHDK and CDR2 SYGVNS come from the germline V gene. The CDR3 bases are TGTGCCAAGCATAACCGGACAGGGAGTTTTGGAAACACCATATATTTT. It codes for CAKHNRTGSFGNTIYF.

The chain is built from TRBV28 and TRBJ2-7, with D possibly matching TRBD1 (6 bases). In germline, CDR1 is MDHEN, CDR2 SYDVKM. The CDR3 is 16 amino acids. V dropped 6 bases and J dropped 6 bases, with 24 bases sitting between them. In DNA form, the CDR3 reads TGTGCCAGCAGCCCAAGAAAAGACAGGAGGTTGTTCGAGCAGTACTTC. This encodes CASSPRKDRRLFEQYF.

The CDR3 protein is CASSLAENTEAFF. In DNA form, the CDR3 reads TGCGCCAGCAGCTTGGCCGAGAACACTGAAGCTTTCTTT. The chain joins TRBV5-1 to TRBJ1-1; the D is unclear. Deletions cut 0 bases from V and 1 base from J, with 4 bases between. CDR1 is SGHRS, CDR2 YFSETQ, per germline. There are 13 residues in the CDR3.

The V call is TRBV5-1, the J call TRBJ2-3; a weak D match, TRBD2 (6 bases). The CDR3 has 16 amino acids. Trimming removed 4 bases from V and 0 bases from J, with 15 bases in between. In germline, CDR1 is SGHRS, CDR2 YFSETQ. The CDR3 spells CASSPGTAPSTDTQYF. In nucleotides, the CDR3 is TGCGCCAGCAGCCCCGGGACTGCCCCTAGCACAGATACGCAGTATTTT.

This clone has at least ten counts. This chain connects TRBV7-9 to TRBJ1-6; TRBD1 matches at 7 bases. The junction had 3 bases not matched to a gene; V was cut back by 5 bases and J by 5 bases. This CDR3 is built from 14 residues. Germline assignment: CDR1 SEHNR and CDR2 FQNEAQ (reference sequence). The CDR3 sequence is CASSQTGNNSPLHF. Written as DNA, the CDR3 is TGTGCCAGCAGCCAGACAGGGAATAATTCACCCCTCCACTTT. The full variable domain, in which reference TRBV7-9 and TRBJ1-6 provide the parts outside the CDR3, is DTGVSQNPRHKITKRGQNVTFRCDPISEHNRLYWYRQTLGQGPEFLTYFQNEAQLEKSRLLSDRFSAERPKGSFSTLEIQRTEQGDSAMYLCASSQTGNNSPLHFGNGTRLTVT.

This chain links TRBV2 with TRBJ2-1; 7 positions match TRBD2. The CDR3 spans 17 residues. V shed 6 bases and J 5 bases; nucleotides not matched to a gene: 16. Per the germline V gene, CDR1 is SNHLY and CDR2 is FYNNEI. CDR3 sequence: CASSQNVLASGNNEQFF. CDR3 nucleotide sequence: TGTGCCAGCAGCCAAAATGTACTAGCGAGCGGCAACAATGAGCAGTTCTTC.

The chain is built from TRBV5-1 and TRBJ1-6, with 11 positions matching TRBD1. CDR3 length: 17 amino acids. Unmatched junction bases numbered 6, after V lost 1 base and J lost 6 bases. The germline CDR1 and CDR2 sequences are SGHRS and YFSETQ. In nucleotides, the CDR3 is TGCGCCAGCAGCTTGTTGTTGGGACAGGGGGGTAATTCACCCCTCCACTTT. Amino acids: CASSLLLGQGGNSPLHF.

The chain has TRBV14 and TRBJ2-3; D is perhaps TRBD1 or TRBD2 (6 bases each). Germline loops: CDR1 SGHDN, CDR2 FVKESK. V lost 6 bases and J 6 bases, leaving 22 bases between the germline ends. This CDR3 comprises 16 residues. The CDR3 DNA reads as TGTGCCAGCAGTGCTCTCGGTACGGGGGCATCTGATACGCAGTATTTT. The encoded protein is CASSALGTGASDTQYF.

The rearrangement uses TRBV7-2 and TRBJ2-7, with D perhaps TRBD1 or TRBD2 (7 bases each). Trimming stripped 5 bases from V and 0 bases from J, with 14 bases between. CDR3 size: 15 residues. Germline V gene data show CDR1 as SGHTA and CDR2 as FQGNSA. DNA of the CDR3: TGTGCCAGCAGCCCAGGGGGGGGACTCTCCTACGAGCAGTACTTC. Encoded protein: CASSPGGGLSYEQYF.

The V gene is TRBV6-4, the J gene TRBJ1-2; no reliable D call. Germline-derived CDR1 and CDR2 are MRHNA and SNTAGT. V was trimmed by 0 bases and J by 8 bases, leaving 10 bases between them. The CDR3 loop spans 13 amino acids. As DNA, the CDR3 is TGTGCCAGCAGTGACTCGAACGGGAGGGGCTACACCTTC. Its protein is CASSDSNGRGYTF.

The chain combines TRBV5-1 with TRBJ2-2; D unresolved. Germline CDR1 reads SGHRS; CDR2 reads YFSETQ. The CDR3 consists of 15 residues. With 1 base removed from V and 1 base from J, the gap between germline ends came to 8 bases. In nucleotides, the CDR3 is TGCGCCAGCAGCTTGAATAATGTGAACACCGGGGAGCTGTTTTTT. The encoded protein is CASSLNNVNTGELFF.

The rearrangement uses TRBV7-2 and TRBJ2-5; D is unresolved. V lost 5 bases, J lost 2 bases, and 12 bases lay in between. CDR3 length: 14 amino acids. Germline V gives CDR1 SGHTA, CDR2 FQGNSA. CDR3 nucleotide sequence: TGTGCCAGCAGCCCGGACGTGGGGCAAGAGACCCAGTACTTC. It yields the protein CASSPDVGQETQYF.

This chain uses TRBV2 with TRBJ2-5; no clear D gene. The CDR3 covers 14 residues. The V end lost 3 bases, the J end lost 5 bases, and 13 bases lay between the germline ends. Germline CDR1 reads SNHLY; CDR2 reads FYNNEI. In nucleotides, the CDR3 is TGTGCCAGCAGTGATAACGGGCCTGTGGAGACCCAGTACTTC. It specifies CASSDNGPVETQYF.

This CDR3 is CASSVHDLGVGETQYF. The CDR3 DNA reads as TGTGCCAGCAGCGTCCATGACCTGGGGGTAGGTGAGACCCAGTACTTC. The chain carries TRBV9 and TRBJ2-5; either TRBD1 or TRBD2 may fit D (5 bases each). Germline values: CDR1 SGDLS, CDR2 YYNGEE. V was clipped by 2 bases and J by 5 bases, with 19 bases between them. CDR3 length: 16 residues.

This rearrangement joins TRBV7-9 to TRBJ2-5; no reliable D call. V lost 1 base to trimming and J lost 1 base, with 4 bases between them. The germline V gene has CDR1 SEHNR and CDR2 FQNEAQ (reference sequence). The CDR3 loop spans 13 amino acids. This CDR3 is CASSLGSQETQYF. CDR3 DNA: TGTGCCAGCAGCTTAGGCAGCCAAGAGACCCAGTACTTC.

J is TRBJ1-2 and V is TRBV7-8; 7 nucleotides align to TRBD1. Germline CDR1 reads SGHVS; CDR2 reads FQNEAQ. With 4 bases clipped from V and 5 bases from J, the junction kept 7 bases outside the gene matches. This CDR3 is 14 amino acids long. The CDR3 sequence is CASSSAGRGYGYTF. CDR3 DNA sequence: TGTGCCAGCAGCTCAGCCGGCAGGGGGTATGGCTACACCTTC.

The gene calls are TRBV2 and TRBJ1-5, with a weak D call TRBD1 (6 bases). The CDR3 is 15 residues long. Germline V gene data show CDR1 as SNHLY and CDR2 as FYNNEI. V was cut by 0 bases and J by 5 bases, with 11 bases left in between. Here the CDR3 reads CASSEAPAGDQPQHF. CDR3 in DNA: TGTGCCAGCAGTGAAGCCCCGGCAGGGGATCAGCCCCAGCATTTT.

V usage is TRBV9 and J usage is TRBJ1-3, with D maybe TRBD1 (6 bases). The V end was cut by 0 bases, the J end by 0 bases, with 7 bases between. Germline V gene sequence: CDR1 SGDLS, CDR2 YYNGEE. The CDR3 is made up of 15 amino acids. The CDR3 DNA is TGTGCCAGCAGCGTAGAGGACAGCTCTGGAAACACCATATATTTT. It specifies CASSVEDSSGNTIYF. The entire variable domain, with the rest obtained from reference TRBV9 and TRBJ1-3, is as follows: DSGVTQTPKHLITATGQRVTLRCSPRSGDLSVYWYQQSLDQGLQFLIQYYNGEERAKGNILERFSAQQFPDLHSELNLSSLELGDSALYFCASSVEDSSGNTIYFGEGSWLTVV.

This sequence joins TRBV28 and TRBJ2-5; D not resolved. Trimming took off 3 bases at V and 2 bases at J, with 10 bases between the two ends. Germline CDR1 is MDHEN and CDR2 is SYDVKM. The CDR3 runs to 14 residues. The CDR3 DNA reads TGTGCCAGCAGTTTGGGTCCATTACAAGAGACCCAGTACTTC. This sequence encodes CASSLGPLQETQYF.

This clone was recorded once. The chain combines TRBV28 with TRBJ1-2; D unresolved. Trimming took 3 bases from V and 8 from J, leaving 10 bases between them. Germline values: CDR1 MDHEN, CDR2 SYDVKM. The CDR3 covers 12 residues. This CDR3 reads CASSFEGRGYTF. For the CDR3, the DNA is TGTGCCAGCAGTTTTGAAGGTCGGGGCTACACCTTC.

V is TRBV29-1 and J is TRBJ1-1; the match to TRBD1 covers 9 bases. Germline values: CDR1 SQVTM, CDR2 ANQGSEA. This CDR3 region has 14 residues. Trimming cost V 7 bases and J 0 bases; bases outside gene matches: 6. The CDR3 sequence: CSANTGGLNTEAFF. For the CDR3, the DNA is TGCAGCGCCAACACAGGGGGCCTGAACACTGAAGCTTTCTTT.

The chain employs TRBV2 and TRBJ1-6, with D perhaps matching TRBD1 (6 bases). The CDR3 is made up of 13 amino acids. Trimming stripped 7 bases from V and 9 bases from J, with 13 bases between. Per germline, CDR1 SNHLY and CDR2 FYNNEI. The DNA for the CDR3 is TGTGCCAGCAAAGGGGGGCTGAGTTCACCCCTCCACTTT. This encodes CASKGGLSSPLHF.

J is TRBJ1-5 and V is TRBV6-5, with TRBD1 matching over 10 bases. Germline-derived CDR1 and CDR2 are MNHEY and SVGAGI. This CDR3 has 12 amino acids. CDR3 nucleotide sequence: TGTGCGTCCGGGACAGGGGATCAGCCCCAGCATTTT. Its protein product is CASGTGDQPQHF.

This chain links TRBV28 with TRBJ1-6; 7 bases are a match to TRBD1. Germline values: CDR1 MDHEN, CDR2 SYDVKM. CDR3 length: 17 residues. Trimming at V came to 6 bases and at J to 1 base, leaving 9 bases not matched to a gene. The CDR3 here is CASRGGGSKSYNSPLHF. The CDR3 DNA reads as TGTGCCAGCAGGGGAGGGGGCAGTAAATCCTATAATTCACCCCTCCACTTT. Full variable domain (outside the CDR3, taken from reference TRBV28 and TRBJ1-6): DVKVTQSSRYLVKRTGEKVFLECVQDMDHENMFWYRQDPGLGLRLIYFSYDVKMKEKGDIPEGYSVSREKKERFSLILESASTNQTSMYLCASRGGGSKSYNSPLHFGNGTRLTVT.

The CDR3 spells CASSPGRNQPQHF. The CDR3 DNA follows: TGTGCCAGCAGCCCGGGACGCAATCAGCCCCAGCATTTT. V is TRBV13 and J is TRBJ1-5; possibly TRBD1 for D (5 bases). The V gene's germline CDR1 is PRHDT and CDR2 FYEKMQ (reference sequence). The CDR3 runs to 13 residues. The V end lost 5 bases, the J end lost 2 bases, and 7 bases lay between the germline ends.

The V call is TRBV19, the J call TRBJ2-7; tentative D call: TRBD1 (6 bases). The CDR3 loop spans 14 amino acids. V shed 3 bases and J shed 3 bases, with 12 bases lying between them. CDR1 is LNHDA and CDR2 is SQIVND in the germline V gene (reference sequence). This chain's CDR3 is CASSIRDTHYEQYF. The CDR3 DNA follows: TGTGCCAGTAGTATCCGGGACACCCACTACGAGCAGTACTTC.